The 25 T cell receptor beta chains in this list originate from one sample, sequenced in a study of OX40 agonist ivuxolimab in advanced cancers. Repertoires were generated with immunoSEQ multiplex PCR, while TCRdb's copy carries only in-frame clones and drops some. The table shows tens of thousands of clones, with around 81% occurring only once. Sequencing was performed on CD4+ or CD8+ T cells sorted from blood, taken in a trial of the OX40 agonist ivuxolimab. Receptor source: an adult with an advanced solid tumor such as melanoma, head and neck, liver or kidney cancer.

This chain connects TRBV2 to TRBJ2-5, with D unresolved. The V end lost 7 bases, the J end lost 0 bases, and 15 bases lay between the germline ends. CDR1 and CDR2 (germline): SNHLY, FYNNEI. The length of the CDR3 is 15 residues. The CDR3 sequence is CASNKPLTDQETQYF. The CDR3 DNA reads TGTGCCAGCAACAAACCCCTGACCGACCAAGAGACCCAGTACTTC.

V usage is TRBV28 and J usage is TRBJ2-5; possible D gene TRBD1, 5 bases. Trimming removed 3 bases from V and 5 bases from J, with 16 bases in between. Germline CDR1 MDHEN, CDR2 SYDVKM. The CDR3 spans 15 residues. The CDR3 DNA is TGTGCCAGCAGTTTTCCGACAGTGGGGATGGAGACCCAGTACTTC. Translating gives CASSFPTVGMETQYF.

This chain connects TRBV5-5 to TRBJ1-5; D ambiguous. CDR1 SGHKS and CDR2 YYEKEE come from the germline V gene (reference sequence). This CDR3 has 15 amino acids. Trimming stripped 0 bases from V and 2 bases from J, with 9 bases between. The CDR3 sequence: CASSLELRGNQPQHF. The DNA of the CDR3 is TGTGCCAGCAGCTTGGAGCTAAGAGGCAATCAGCCCCAGCATTTT.

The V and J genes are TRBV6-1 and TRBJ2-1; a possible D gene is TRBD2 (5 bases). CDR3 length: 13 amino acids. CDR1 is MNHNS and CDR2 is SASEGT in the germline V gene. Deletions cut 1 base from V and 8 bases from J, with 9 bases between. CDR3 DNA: TGTGCCAGCAGTGAAGTCCTGGGAGATGAGCAGTTCTTC. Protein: CASSEVLGDEQFF.

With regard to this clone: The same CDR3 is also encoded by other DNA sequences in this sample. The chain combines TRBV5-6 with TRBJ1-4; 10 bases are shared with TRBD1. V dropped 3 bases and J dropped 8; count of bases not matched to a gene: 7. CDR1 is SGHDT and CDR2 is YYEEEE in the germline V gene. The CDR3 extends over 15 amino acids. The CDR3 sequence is CASSWGTGDNEKLFF. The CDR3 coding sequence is TGTGCCAGCAGCTGGGGGACAGGGGATAACGAAAAACTGTTTTTT.

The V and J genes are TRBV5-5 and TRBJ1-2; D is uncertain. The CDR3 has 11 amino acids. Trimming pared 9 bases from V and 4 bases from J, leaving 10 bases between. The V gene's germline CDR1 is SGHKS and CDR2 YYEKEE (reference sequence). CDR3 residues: CAISEGYGYTF. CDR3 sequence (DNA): TGTGCCATCTCTGAGGGCTATGGCTACACCTTC.

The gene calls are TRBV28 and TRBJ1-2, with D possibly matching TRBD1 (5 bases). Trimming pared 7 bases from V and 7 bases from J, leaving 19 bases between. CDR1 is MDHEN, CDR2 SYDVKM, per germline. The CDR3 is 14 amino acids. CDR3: CASTLLGAWAGYTF. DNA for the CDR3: TGTGCCAGCACCCTTTTAGGGGCTTGGGCTGGCTACACCTTC.

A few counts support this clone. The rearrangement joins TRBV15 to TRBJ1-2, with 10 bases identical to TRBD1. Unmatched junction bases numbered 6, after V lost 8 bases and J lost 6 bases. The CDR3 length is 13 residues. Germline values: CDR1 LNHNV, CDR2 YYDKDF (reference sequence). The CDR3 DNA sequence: TGTGCCACCGATCCCGGGACAGGGGATGGCTACACCTTC. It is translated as CATDPGTGDGYTF.

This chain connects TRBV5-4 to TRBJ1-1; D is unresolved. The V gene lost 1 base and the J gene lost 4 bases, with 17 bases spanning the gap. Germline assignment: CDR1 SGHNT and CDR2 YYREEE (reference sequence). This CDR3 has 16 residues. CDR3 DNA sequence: TGTGCCAGCAGCTTGTCACTGACACGACGGGGCACTGAAGCTTTCTTT. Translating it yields CASSLSLTRRGTEAFF.

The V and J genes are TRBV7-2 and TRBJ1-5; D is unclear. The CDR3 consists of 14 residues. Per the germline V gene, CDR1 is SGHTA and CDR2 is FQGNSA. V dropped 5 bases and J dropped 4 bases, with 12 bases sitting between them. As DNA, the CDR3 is TGTGCCAGCAGCCCACAACTAGGGAATCAGCCCCAGCATTTT. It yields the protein CASSPQLGNQPQHF.

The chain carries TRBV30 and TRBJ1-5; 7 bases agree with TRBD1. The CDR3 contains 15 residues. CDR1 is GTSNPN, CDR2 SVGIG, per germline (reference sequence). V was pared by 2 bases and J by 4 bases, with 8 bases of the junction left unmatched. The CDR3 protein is CAWSSSQGVNQPQHF. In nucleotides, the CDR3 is TGTGCCTGGAGTTCCTCCCAGGGGGTGAATCAGCCCCAGCATTTT.

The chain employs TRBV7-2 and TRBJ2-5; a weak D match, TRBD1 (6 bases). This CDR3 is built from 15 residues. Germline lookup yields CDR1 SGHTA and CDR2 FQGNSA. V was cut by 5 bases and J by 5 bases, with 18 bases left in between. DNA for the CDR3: TGTGCCAGCAGCCAATGGACAGCCCGAGGGGAGACCCAGTACTTC. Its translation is CASSQWTARGETQYF. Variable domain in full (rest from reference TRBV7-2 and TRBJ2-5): GAGVSQSPSNKVTEKGKDVELRCDPISGHTALYWYRQSLGQGLEFLIYFQGNSAPDKSGLPSDRFSAERTGGSVSTLTIQRTQQEDSAVYLCASSQWTARGETQYFGPGTRLLVL.

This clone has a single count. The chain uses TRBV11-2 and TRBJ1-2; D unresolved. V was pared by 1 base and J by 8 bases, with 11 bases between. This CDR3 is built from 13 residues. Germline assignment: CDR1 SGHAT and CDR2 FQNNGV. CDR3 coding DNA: TGTGCCAGCAGCTTAGTACGCGAGAGAGGCTACACCTTC. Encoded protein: CASSLVRERGYTF. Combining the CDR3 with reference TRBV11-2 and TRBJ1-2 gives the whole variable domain EAGVAQSPRYKIIEKRQSVAFWCNPISGHATLYWYQQILGQGPKLLIQFQNNGVVDDSQLPKDRFSAERLKGVDSTLKIQPAKLEDSAVYLCASSLVRERGYTFGSGTRLTVV.

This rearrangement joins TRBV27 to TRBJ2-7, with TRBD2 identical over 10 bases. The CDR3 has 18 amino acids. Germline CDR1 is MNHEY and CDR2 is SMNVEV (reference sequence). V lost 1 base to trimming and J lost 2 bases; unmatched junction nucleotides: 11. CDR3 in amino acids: CASSLFPSGGLRTYEQYF. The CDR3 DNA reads TGTGCCAGCAGTTTATTCCCTAGCGGGGGACTTAGAACCTACGAGCAGTACTTC.

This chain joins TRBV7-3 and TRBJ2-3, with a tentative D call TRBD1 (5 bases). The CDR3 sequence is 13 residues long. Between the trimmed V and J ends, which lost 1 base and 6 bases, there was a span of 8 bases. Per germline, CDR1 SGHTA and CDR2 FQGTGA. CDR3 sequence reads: CASSLSRVDTQYF. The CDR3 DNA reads TGTGCCAGCAGCTTAAGCAGGGTGGATACGCAGTATTTT. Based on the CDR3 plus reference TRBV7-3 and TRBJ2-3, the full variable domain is GAGVSQTPSNKVTEKGKYVELRCDPISGHTALYWYRQSLGQGPEFLIYFQGTGAADDSGLPNDRFFAVRPEGSVSTLKIQRTERGDSAVYLCASSLSRVDTQYFGPGTRLTVL.

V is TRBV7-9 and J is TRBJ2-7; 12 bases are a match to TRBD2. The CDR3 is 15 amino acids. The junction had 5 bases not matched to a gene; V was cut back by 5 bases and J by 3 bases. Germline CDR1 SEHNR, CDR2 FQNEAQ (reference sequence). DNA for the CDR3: TGTGCCAGCAGCATCCGACTAGCGGGAGTCTACGAGCAGTACTTC. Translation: CASSIRLAGVYEQYF.

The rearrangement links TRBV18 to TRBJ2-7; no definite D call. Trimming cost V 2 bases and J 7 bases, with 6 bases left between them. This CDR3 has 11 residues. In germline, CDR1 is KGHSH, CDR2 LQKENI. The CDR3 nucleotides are TGTGCCAGCTCACCAGGAAGTGAGCAGTACTTC. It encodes CASSPGSEQYF.

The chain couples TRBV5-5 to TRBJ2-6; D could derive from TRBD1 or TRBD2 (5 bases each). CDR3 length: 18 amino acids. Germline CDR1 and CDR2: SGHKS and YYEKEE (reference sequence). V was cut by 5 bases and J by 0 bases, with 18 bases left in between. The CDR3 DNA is TGTGCCAGCAGTAAAAGGTGGGACGCTTACTCTGGGGCCAACGTCCTGACTTTC. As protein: CASSKRWDAYSGANVLTF. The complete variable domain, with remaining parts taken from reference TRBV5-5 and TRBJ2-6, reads DAGVTQSPTHLIKTRGQQVTLRCSPISGHKSVSWYQQVLGQGPQFIFQYYEKEERGRGNFPDRFSARQFPNYSSELNVNALLLGDSALYLCASSKRWDAYSGANVLTFGAGSRLTVL.

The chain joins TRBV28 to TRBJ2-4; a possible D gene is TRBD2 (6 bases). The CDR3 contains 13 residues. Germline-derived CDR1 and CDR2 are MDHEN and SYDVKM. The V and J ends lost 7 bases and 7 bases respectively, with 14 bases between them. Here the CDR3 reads CASTLSGGNIQYF. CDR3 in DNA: TGTGCCAGCACCCTAAGTGGGGGGAACATTCAGTACTTC.

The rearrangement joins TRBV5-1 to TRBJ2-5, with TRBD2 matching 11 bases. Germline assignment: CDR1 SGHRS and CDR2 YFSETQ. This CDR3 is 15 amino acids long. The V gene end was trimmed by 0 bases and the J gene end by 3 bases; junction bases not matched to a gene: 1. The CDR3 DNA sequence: TGCGCCAGCAGCTTGGAACTAGCGGGAGAAGAGACCCAGTACTTC. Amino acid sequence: CASSLELAGEETQYF.

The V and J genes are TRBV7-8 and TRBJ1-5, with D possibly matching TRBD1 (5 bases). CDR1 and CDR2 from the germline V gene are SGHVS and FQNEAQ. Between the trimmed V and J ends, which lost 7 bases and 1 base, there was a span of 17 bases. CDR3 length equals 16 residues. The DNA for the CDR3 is TGTGCCAGCACCCCCACCCAGGGACGAAGCAATCAGCCCCAGCATTTT. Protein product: CASTPTQGRSNQPQHF.

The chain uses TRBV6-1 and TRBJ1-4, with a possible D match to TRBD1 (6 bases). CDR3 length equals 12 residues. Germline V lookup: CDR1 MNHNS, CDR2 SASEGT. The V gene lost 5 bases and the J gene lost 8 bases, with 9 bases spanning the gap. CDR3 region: CASSWGTEKLFF. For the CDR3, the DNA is TGTGCCAGCAGTTGGGGGACAGAAAAACTGTTTTTT.

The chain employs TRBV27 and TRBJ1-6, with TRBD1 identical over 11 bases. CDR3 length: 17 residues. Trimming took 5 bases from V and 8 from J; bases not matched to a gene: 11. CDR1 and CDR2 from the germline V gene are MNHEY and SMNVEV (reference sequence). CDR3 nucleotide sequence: TGTGCCAGCAGTCTCATCCGGACAGGGGGCATTGATTCACCCCTCCACTTT. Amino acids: CASSLIRTGGIDSPLHF.

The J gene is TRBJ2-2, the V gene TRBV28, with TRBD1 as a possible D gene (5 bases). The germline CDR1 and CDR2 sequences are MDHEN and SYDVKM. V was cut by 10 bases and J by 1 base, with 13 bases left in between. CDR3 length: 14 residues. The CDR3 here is CATRQSRNTGELFF. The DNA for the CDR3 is TGTGCCACCCGACAGAGTCGGAACACCGGGGAGCTGTTTTTT.

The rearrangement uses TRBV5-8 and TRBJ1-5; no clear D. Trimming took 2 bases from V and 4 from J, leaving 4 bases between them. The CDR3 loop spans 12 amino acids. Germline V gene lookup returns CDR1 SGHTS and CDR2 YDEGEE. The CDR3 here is CASSFNNQPQHF. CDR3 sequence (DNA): TGTGCCAGCAGCTTTAATAATCAGCCCCAGCATTTT. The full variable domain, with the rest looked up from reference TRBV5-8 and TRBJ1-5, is EAGVTQSPTHLIKTRGQQATLRCSPISGHTSVYWYQQALGLGLQFLLWYDEGEERNRGNFPPRFSGRQFPNYSSELNVNALELEDSALYLCASSFNNQPQHFGDGTRLSIL.